This note documents a single T cell receptor beta chain sequence. The data originate from a study of T cell changes during pregnancy in multiple sclerosis. Trimming shortened V by 4 bases and J by 9 bases, and 18 bases separated the two germline ends. The CDR3 has 14 amino acids. Germline lookup yields CDR1 LGHNA and CDR2 YSLEER. Sequenced by immunoSEQ multiplex PCR; TCRdb stores in-frame clones only, minus some. The sample contains tens of thousands of clones, around 93% of which appear only once. The specimen was peripheral blood, collected in the third trimester of pregnancy. The chain has TRBV4-3 and TRBJ2-5, with D perhaps matching TRBD2 (5 bases). This receptor was taken from a female donor with multiple sclerosis, enrolled in a pregnancy study. CDR3 nucleotides: TGCGCCAGCAGCCCGTCCCAAGTGAGAGCGGCCCAGTACTTC. Encoded protein: CASSPSQVRAAQYF.